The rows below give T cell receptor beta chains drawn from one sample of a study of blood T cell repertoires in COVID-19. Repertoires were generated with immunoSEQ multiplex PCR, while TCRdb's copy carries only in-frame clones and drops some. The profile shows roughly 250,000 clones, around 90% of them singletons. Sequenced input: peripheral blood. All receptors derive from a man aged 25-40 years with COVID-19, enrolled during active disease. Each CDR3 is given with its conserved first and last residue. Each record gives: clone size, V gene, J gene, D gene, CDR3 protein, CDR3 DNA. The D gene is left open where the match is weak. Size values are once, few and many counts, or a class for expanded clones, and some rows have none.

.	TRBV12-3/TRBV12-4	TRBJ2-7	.	CASSLRGYEQYF	TGTGCCAGCAGTTTAAGGGGCTACGAGCAGTACTTC
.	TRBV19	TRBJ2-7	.	CASSPGTPTYEQYF	TGTGCCAGTAGCCCCGGGACTCCAACCTACGAGCAGTACTTC
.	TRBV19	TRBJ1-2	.	CASSLLGGYDYTF	TGTGCCAGTAGTTTATTAGGGGGTTACGACTACACCTTC
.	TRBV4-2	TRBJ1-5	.	CASSQDSGGGQPQHF	TGTGCCAGCAGCCAAGATAGCGGGGGAGGGCAGCCCCAGCATTTT
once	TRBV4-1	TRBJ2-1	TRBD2	CASSQVTWTSPNEQFF	TGCGCCAGCAGCCAAGTAACCTGGACTAGCCCGAATGAGCAGTTCTTC
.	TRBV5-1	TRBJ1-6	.	CASSLGPSRDEAPLHF	TGCGCCAGCAGCTTGGGGCCTTCCAGGGATGAGGCACCCCTCCACTTT
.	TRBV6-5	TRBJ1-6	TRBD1	CASSLGTGNSPLHF	TGTGCCAGCAGCCTCGGGACAGGAAATTCACCCCTCCACTTT
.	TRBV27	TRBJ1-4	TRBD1	CASSFSGGQGAEKLFF	TGTGCCAGCAGTTTCTCCGGGGGACAGGGGGCGGAAAAACTGTTTTTT
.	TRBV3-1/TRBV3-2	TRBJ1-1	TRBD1	CASTPTGVTEAFF	TGTGCCAGCACCCCGACAGGGGTCACTGAAGCTTTCTTT
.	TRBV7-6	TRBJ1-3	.	CASSLNRGSSGNTIYF	TGTGCCAGCAGCTTAAACCGAGGGAGCTCTGGAAACACCATATATTTT
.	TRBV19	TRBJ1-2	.	CASSISGRNYGYTF	TGTGCCAGTAGTATCTCGGGGAGAAACTATGGCTACACCTTC
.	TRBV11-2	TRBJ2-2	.	CASSLQETGELFF	TGTGCCAGCAGCTTACAGGAAACCGGGGAGCTGTTTTTT
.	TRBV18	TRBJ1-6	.	CASSPENGLPLHF	TGTGCCAGCTCACCAGAGAATGGGCTACCCCTCCACTTT
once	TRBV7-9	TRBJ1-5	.	CASSFGGALNQPQHF	TGTGCCAGCAGCTTCGGAGGGGCTCTCAATCAGCCCCAGCATTTT
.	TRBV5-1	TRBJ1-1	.	CASSLLPRGNTEAFF	TGCGCCAGCAGCTTGTTGCCCAGGGGGAACACTGAAGCTTTCTTT
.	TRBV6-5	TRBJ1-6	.	CASSYRQEIQNSPLHF	TGTGCCAGCAGTTACCGACAGGAGATACAAAATTCACCCCTCCACTTT
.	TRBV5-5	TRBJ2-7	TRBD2	CASSPSGVYEQYF	TGTGCCAGCAGCCCTAGCGGGGTATACGAGCAGTACTTC
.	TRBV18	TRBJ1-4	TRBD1	CASSPDRGGEKLFF	TGTGCCAGCTCACCGGACAGGGGAGGCGAAAAACTGTTTTTT
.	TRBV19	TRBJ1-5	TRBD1	CASTGQGKGSNQPQHF	TGTGCCAGCACGGGACAGGGGAAAGGGAGCAATCAGCCCCAGCATTTT
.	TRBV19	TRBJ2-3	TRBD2	CASSESGGAGDTQYF	TGTGCCAGTAGTGAGAGCGGGGGGGCAGGGGATACGCAGTATTTT
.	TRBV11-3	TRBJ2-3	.	CARGCFRGTDTQYF	TGTGCCAGGGGGTGTTTTCGGGGGACAGATACGCAGTATTTT
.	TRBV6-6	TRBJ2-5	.	CASSFNLGTAGGTQYF	TGTGCCAGCAGTTTTAACCTCGGGACAGCCGGGGGGACCCAGTACTTC
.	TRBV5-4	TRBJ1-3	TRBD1	CASSLGWTGTGNTIYF	TGTGCCAGCAGCTTGGGGTGGACAGGGACTGGAAACACCATATATTTT
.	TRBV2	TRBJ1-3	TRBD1	CASVPTGGAVGNTIYF	TGTGCCAGCGTTCCCACAGGGGGCGCGGTGGGAAACACCATATATTTT
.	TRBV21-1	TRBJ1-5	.	CASSRGTGQGAKLKGNQPQHF	TGTGCCAGCAGCAGAGGTACGGGACAGGGGGCGAAGCTCAAAGGCAATCAGCCCCAGCATTTT
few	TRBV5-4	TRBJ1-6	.	CASSLDAGPLHF	TGTGCCAGCAGCTTGGACGCAGGACCCCTCCACTTT
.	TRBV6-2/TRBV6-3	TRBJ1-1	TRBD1	CASSYLTGVGMNTEAFF	TGTGCCAGCAGTTACCTAACAGGGGTTGGTATGAACACTGAAGCTTTCTTT
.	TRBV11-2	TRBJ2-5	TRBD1	CASSLATGFQETQYF	TGTGCCAGCAGCTTAGCGACAGGGTTCCAAGAGACCCAGTACTTC
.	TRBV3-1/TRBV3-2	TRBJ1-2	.	CASSQDEWYGYYGYTF	TGTGCCAGCAGCCAAGATGAATGGTACGGGTACTATGGCTACACCTTC
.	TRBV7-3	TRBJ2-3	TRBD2	CASSPSLASTDTQYF	TGTGCCAGCAGCCCCTCACTAGCGAGCACAGATACGCAGTATTTT
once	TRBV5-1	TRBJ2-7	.	CASSLAAGASYEQYF	TGCGCCAGCAGCTTGGCGGCAGGGGCTTCCTACGAGCAGTACTTC
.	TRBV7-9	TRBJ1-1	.	CASSFPVGGVGEAFF	TGTGCCAGCAGCTTCCCCGTGGGGGGGGTGGGTGAAGCTTTCTTT
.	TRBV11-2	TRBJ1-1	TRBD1	CASSPDRGTEAFF	TGTGCCAGCAGCCCAGACAGGGGCACTGAAGCTTTCTTT
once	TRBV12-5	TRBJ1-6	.	CASGPDSSSYNSPLHF	TGTGCTAGTGGTCCGGACAGCAGCTCCTATAATTCACCCCTCCACTTT
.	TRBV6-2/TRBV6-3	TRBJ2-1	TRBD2	CASSYREAGASPYNEQFF	TGTGCCAGCAGTTACCGAGAAGCGGGGGCTAGTCCCTACAATGAGCAGTTCTTC
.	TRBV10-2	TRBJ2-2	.	CASRLGTTNTGELFF	TGCGCCAGCAGGCTCGGGACAACGAACACCGGGGAGCTGTTTTTT
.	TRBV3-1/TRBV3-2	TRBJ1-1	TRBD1	CASSQGLGQEFEAFF	TGTGCCAGCAGCCAGGGTCTAGGACAGGAGTTTGAAGCTTTCTTT
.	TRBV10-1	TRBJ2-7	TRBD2	CASSPPGAGNYEQYF	TGCGCCAGCTCTCCGCCGGGAGCGGGGAACTACGAGCAGTACTTC
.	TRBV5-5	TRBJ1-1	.	CASSSFNTEAFF	TGTGCCAGCAGCTCCTTCAACACTGAAGCTTTCTTT
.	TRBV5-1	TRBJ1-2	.	CASSATANYGYTF	TGCGCCAGCAGCGCTACAGCTAACTATGGCTACACCTTC
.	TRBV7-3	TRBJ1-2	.	CASSLIPSYGYTF	TGTGCCAGCAGCTTAATTCCCAGCTATGGCTACACCTTC
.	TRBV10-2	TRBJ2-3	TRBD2	CASSESGGAYTDTQYF	TGCGCCAGCAGTGAGTCCGGGGGGGCGTACACAGATACGCAGTATTTT
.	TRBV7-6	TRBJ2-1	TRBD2	CASSLGTRGAGEQFF	TGTGCCAGCAGCTTAGGGACGCGGGGGGCTGGGGAGCAGTTCTTC
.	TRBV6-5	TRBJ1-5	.	CASSYYGEGQPQHF	TGTGCCAGCAGTTACTACGGGGAGGGTCAGCCCCAGCATTTT
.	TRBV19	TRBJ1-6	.	CASSHGGASGSYNSPLHF	TGTGCCAGTAGTCACGGGGGGGCCTCCGGCTCCTATAATTCACCCCTCCACTTT
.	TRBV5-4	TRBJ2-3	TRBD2	CASSSQLAGHTDTQYF	TGTGCCAGCAGTTCACAACTAGCGGGGCACACAGATACGCAGTATTTT
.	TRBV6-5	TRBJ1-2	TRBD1	CASSYSGPRGLSGYTF	TGTGCCAGCAGTTACTCGGGGCCCAGGGGGCTGAGTGGCTACACCTTC
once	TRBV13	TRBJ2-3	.	CASGPGGPITDTQYF	TGTGCCAGCGGTCCGGGGGGCCCTATCACAGATACGCAGTATTTT
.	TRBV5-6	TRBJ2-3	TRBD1	CASSLGQIGTDTQYF	TGTGCCAGCAGCCTGGGACAGATCGGCACAGATACGCAGTATTTT
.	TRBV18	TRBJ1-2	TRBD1	CASSPGTGGFTGYTF	TGTGCCAGCTCACCCGGGACAGGGGGGTTTACTGGCTACACCTTC